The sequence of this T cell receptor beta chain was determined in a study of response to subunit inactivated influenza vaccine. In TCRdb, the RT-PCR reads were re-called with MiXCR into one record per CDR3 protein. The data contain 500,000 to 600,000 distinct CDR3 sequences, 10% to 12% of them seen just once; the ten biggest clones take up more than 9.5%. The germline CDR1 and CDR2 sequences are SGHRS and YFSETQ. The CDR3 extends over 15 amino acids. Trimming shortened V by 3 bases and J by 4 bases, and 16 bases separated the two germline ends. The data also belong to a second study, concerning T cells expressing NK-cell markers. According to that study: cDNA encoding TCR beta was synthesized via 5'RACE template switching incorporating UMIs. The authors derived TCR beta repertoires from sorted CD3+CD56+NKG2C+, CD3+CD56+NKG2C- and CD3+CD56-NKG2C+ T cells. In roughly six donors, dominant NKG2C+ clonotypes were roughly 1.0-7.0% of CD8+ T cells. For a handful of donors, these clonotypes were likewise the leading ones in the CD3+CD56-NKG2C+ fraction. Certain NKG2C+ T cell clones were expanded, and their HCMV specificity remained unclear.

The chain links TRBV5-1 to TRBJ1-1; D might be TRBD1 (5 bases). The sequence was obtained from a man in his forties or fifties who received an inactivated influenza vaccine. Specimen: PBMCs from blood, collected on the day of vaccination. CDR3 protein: CASSSGLEGGTEAFF. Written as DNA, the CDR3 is TGCGCCAGCAGCTCAGGGCTAGAAGGAGGCACTGAAGCTTTCTTT.